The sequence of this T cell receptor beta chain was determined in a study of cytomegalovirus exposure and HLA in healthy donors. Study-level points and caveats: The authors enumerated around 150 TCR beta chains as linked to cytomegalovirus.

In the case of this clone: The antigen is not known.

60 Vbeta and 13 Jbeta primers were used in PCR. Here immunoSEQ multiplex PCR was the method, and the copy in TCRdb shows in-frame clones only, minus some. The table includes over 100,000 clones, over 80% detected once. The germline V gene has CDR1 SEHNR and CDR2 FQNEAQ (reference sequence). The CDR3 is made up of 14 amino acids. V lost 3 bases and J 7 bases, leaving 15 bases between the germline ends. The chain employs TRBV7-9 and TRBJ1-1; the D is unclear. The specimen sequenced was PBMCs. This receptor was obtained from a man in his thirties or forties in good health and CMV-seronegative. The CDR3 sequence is CASSLAPSRYEAFF. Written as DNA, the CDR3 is TGTGCCAGCAGCTTGGCTCCTTCCAGGTATGAAGCTTTCTTT.